The 21 T cell receptor beta chains below come from one sample, sequenced in a study of cytomegalovirus exposure and HLA in healthy donors. The PCR had 60 Vbeta and 13 Jbeta primers. Sequencing used immunoSEQ multiplex PCR; TCRdb keeps in-frame clones, though not all of them. The sample's table shows roughly 200,000 clones. Sample: PBMCs. The receptors come from a man aged 25-40 years in good health and CMV-seronegative.

The rearrangement uses TRBV6-5 and TRBJ2-3, with TRBD2 identical over 11 bases. This CDR3 contains 15 residues. Germline V gives CDR1 MNHEY, CDR2 SVGAGI. J was trimmed by 3 bases and V by 6 bases; bases with no gene match: 5. CDR3 protein: CASSHGTSGTDTQYF. CDR3 bases: TGTGCCAGCAGCCACGGGACTAGCGGAACAGATACGCAGTATTTT.

The gene calls are TRBV19 and TRBJ1-3; 7 bases line up with TRBD1. This CDR3 is built from 15 residues. J was trimmed by 0 bases and V by 5 bases; bases with no gene match: 4. Germline CDR1 LNHDA, CDR2 SQIVND (reference sequence). The CDR3 DNA reads TGTGCCAGTAGTGAGGACAGGAGCTCTGGAAACACCATATATTTT. Translating it yields CASSEDRSSGNTIYF. Together with reference TRBV19 and TRBJ1-3, the CDR3 gives the full variable domain: DGGITQSPKYLFRKEGQNVTLSCEQNLNHDAMYWYRQDPGQGLRLIYYSQIVNDFQKGDIAEGYSVSREKKESFPLTVTSAQKNPTAFYLCASSEDRSSGNTIYFGEGSWLTVV.

The chain has TRBV4-2 and TRBJ1-1; no clear D gene. This CDR3 is 15 amino acids long. Trimming took off 0 bases at V and 0 bases at J, with 8 bases between the two ends. The germline V gene has CDR1 LGHNA and CDR2 YNFKEQ. CDR3 sequence reads: CASSQEPSVNTEAFF. The CDR3 nucleotides read TGTGCCAGCAGCCAAGAGCCGTCAGTGAACACTGAAGCTTTCTTT.

This chain connects TRBV4-2 to TRBJ2-7; 9 positions agree with TRBD1. From germline, CDR1 is LGHNA and CDR2 YNFKEQ. The CDR3 covers 14 residues. V shed 5 bases, J shed 1 base, and the junction held 3 bases outside the gene matches. DNA of the CDR3: TGTGCCAGCAGCGACGGACAGGGGTCCTACGAGCAGTACTTC. It yields the protein CASSDGQGSYEQYF.

The CDR3 DNA follows: TGCGCCAGCAGCCAAGGGGTGGGGCTCGGCTATGGCTACACCTTC. The encoded protein is CASSQGVGLGYGYTF. The chain has TRBV4-1 and TRBJ1-2, with D perhaps matching TRBD1 (5 bases). The CDR3 totals 15 residues. V gave up 1 base and J gave up 4 bases, with 13 bases separating them. The germline V gene encodes CDR1 MGHRA and CDR2 YSYEKL.

This rearrangement joins TRBV5-4 to TRBJ1-1; 11 bases line up with TRBD1. The ends lost 4 bases at V and 0 bases at J; junction bases unmatched: 8. The CDR3 has 17 amino acids. Germline CDR1 reads SGHNT; CDR2 reads YYREEE (reference sequence). The DNA for the CDR3 is TGTGCCAGCAGCCCCGGACAGGGGGCATCCCTGAACACTGAAGCTTTCTTT. It yields the protein CASSPGQGASLNTEAFF.

This chain links TRBV7-2 with TRBJ1-2; 9 bases agree with TRBD1. V lost 5 bases to trimming and J lost 6 bases; unmatched junction nucleotides: 4. The CDR3 consists of 13 residues. CDR1 and CDR2 (germline): SGHTA, FQGNSA. In DNA, the CDR3 is TGTGCCAGCAGCCTACAGGGGGCGAATGGCTACACCTTC. This codes for CASSLQGANGYTF.

The CDR3 loop reads CASSTPGGGLMETQYF. The CDR3 DNA is TGTGCCAGCAGCACACCTGGAGGAGGTCTAATGGAGACCCAGTACTTC. The chain recombines TRBV5-4 with TRBJ2-5; TRBD2 is a possible D gene (5 bases). Germline lookup yields CDR1 SGHNT and CDR2 YYREEE (reference sequence). Trimming pared 4 bases from V and 5 bases from J, leaving 21 bases between. The CDR3 has 16 amino acids.

Concerning this clone: An end of the junction does not agree with germline; a read error may underlie this. The chain is built from TRBV11-3 and TRBJ2-7, with D possibly being TRBD2 (5 bases). CDR1 SGHNT and CDR2 YENEEA come from the germline V gene. The CDR3 has 9 residues. Here the CDR3 DNA reads TGTGCCAGCAGCTCCCCCCGGGGCTTC. Its protein is CASSSPRGF. The entire variable domain, with the rest obtained from reference TRBV11-3 and TRBJ2-7, is as follows: EAGVVQSPRYKIIEKKQPVAFWCNPISGHNTLYWYLQNLGQGPELLIRYENEEAVDDSQLPKDRFSAERLKGVDSTLKIQPAELGDSAVYLCASSSPRGFGPGTRLTVT.

The chain joins TRBV6-6 to TRBJ2-1; possible D gene TRBD1, 6 bases. CDR1 and CDR2 from the germline V gene are MNHNY and SVGAGI (reference sequence). The CDR3 is 16 amino acids. V lost 10 bases, J lost 0 bases, and 19 bases lay in between. CDR3 DNA sequence: TGTGCCACCAACCGGGCACAGGGAAGCTCCTACAATGAGCAGTTCTTC. Translation: CATNRAQGSSYNEQFF.

The CDR3 reads CASSPSGSLADTQYF. CDR3 bases: TGTGCCAGCAGCCCCAGCGGGAGTTTGGCAGATACGCAGTATTTT. This rearrangement joins TRBV5-6 to TRBJ2-3, with 8 bases lining up with TRBD2. After removal of 4 bases from V and 4 bases from J, the junction contained 8 bases not matched to a gene. The CDR3 length is 15 residues. Germline V CDR1 and CDR2: SGHDT, YYEEEE.

The V gene is TRBV18, the J gene TRBJ1-5; no reliable D call. In germline, CDR1 is KGHSH, CDR2 LQKENI. CDR3 size: 14 residues. Trimming took off 3 bases at V and 0 bases at J, with 6 bases between the two ends. The CDR3 DNA reads TGTGCCAGCTCACCGGGGAGTAGCAATCAGCCCCAGCATTTT. It translates to CASSPGSSNQPQHF.

Details on this clone: At the DNA level, this CDR3 is encoded by other sequences in the same sample as well. The J gene is TRBJ1-1, the V gene TRBV5-5; D gene uncertain. The V end was cut by 2 bases, the J end by 2 bases, with 7 bases between. CDR1 and CDR2 from the germline V gene are SGHKS and YYEKEE (reference sequence). The CDR3 has 13 residues. As DNA, the CDR3 is TGTGCCAGCAGCTTTACTAGAAACACTGAAGCTTTCTTT. Translation gives CASSFTRNTEAFF.

The V gene is TRBV19, the J gene TRBJ1-1; D might be TRBD1 (6 bases). Germline V gene lookup returns CDR1 LNHDA and CDR2 SQIVND (reference sequence). V lost 1 base and J lost 0, with 9 bases in between. This CDR3 is 15 amino acids long. The CDR3 coding sequence is TGTGCCAGTAGTATAGGCCCAGGGGTGAACACTGAAGCTTTCTTT. Its protein product is CASSIGPGVNTEAFF.

V is TRBV11-2 and J is TRBJ2-1; TRBD2 matches 8 bases. V lost 0 bases and J lost 13; bases outside the gene matches: 8. The CDR3 length is 14 residues. Germline-derived CDR1 and CDR2 are SGHAT and FQNNGV. Here the CDR3 reads CASSLDLPSGYQFF. The CDR3 nucleotides are TGTGCCAGCAGCTTAGATCTCCCTAGCGGGTACCAGTTCTTC. Using reference TRBV11-2 and TRBJ2-1 for the parts outside the CDR3, the full variable domain is EAGVAQSPRYKIIEKRQSVAFWCNPISGHATLYWYQQILGQGPKLLIQFQNNGVVDDSQLPKDRFSAERLKGVDSTLKIQPAKLEDSAVYLCASSLDLPSGYQFFGPGTRLTVL.

The chain recombines TRBV7-9 with TRBJ1-1; weak D call: TRBD1 (5 bases). The CDR3 sequence is 14 residues long. Looked up from germline, CDR1 is SEHNR and CDR2 is FQNEAQ (reference sequence). Trimming took 6 bases from V and 4 from J, leaving 15 bases between them. CDR3 in DNA: TGTGCCAGCAGTCGCAGGGTTTCCGGCACTGAAGCTTTCTTT. This encodes CASSRRVSGTEAFF.

The genes are TRBV7-2 and TRBJ1-1; TRBD1 might be the D (6 bases). Looked up from germline, CDR1 is SGHTA and CDR2 is FQGNSA. This CDR3 has 15 residues. The V and J ends lost 5 bases and 4 bases respectively, with 17 bases between them. CDR3 sequence (DNA): TGTGCCAGCAGCCTAAACAGGGTCGGTGGCACTGAAGCTTTCTTT. The encoded protein is CASSLNRVGGTEAFF.

The V call is TRBV18, the J call TRBJ1-2; possibly TRBD1 for D (5 bases). There are 13 residues in the CDR3. V lost 4 bases and J lost 2, with 8 bases in between. Germline V gives CDR1 KGHSH, CDR2 LQKENI. Written as DNA, the CDR3 is TGTGCCAGCTCACAACAGGAAAACTATGGCTACACCTTC. This translates into CASSQQENYGYTF.

The chain has TRBV6-1 and TRBJ1-5; perhaps TRBD1 as D (5 bases). This CDR3 has 16 amino acids. V gave up 1 base and J gave up 6 bases, with 16 bases separating them. The V gene's germline CDR1 is MNHNS and CDR2 SASEGT. In DNA, the CDR3 is TGTGCCAGCAGTGAAGGTGGGACTTTATTGACTCAGCCCCAGCATTTT. It codes for CASSEGGTLLTQPQHF.

In regard to this clone: The sample has other DNA sequences that encode this CDR3 too. J is TRBJ2-5 and V is TRBV6-5; TRBD2 aligns across 9 bases. The CDR3 consists of 14 residues. The germline V gene encodes CDR1 MNHEY and CDR2 SVGAGI. The V segment lost 5 bases and the J segment 8 bases; nucleotides outside the gene matches: 9. CDR3 amino acids: CASSPLAGRQTQYF. The CDR3 bases are TGTGCCAGCAGTCCCCTAGCGGGACGCCAAACCCAGTACTTC.

J is TRBJ2-5 and V is TRBV7-9; a weak D match, TRBD2 (6 bases). Per the germline V gene, CDR1 is SEHNR and CDR2 is FQNEAQ (reference sequence). The CDR3 has 15 residues. V was pared by 4 bases and J by 0 bases, with 12 bases between. CDR3 amino acids: CASSSRRAHQETQYF. The CDR3, as DNA: TGTGCCAGCAGCTCCCGGAGGGCCCACCAAGAGACCCAGTACTTC.